This is a list of T cell receptor beta chains from one sample in a study of T-cell reconstitution after alpha-beta-depleted transplantation in children. TCRdb reprocessed the PCR reads with MiXCR, giving one entry per CDR3 protein. The table shows approximately 300,000 distinct CDR3 sequences, with over 7.5% occurring only once. The sample was peripheral blood, taken 360 days after TCRalphabeta/CD19-depleted stem cell transplant. These receptors were collected from a female patient aged 2-9 years who had a stem cell transplant for Fanconi anemia, so the T cells may come from the graft donor. The CDR3 runs from the conserved cysteine through the conserved F or W. D genes are given only for firm matches. Where a row states a size, it is once, few, many or the class of an expanded clone; other rows omit it.

>TRBJ1-2|TRBD1|few|TRBV3-1
TGTGCCAGCAGGCAACAGGGGATCCGCTATGGCTACACCTTC
CASRQQGIRYGYTF
>TRBJ2-2|-|many|TRBV2
TGTGCCAGCAGTGAAGCCCGGACAGTGAACACCGGGGAGCTGTTTTTT
CASSEARTVNTGELFF
>TRBJ2-3|-|few|TRBV13
TGTGCCAGCAGCCAACCGGCCCACACAGATACGCAGTATTTT
CASSQPAHTDTQYF
>TRBJ1-2|-|few|TRBV20-1
TGCAGTGCTAGAGCTCCGGACAGTTCTAACTATGGCTACACCTTC
CSARAPDSSNYGYTF
>TRBJ2-1|TRBD1|-|TRBV3-1
TGTGCCAGCAGCCACTTCAGGGGGTTCCGGCGTGAGCAGTTCTTC
CASSHFRGFRREQFF
>TRBJ2-1|-|many|TRBV9
TGTGCCAGCAGCCCGAGGGGAGTTACCAATGAGCAGTTCTTC
CASSPRGVTNEQFF
>TRBJ2-5|TRBD2|few|TRBV5-4
TGTGCCAGCAGCTTGGAGCGCGGGAGGGCCGTGGAGACCCAGTACTTC
CASSLERGRAVETQYF
>TRBJ2-7|TRBD2|-|TRBV9
TGTGCCAGCAGCGTAAACAGCGGGGGGGCCTACGAGCAGTACTTC
CASSVNSGGAYEQYF
>TRBJ1-5|-|many|TRBV12-3/TRBV12-4
TGTGCAGCCGGGTCTTATCAGCCCCAGCATTTT
CAAGSYQPQHF
>TRBJ2-3|TRBD2|-|TRBV9
TGTGCCAGCAGTCGGGGAGGGCTCAGCACAGATACGCAGTATTTT
CASSRGGLSTDTQYF
>TRBJ2-7|TRBD1|-|TRBV6-5
TGTGCCAGCAGTTACGATAGGACAGGGTTCGGCGAGCAGTACTTC
CASSYDRTGFGEQYF
>TRBJ2-3|TRBD1|many|TRBV28
TGTGCCAGCAGTTTCCGTGCAAGTAGGACAGGGGAATTGAGGACGCAGTATTTT
CASSFRASRTGELRTQYF
>TRBJ2-7|-|few|TRBV30
TGTGCCTGGAGTGTAATAGGCGGAGGGTCGTACTTC
CAWSVIGGGSYF
>TRBJ1-3|-|many|TRBV18
TGTGCCAGCTCACCATATAGTGACACCATATATTTT
CASSPYSDTIYF
>TRBJ2-4|-|many|TRBV29-1
TGCAGCATCATGACGGTCCCCAGGGGCATTCAGTACTTC
CSIMTVPRGIQYF
>TRBJ1-1|TRBD1|few|TRBV29-1
TGCAGCGTTAAACCGACAGGGGTCACTGAAGCTTTCTTT
CSVKPTGVTEAFF
>TRBJ1-1|-|few|TRBV6-5
TGTGCCAGCAGTTACCTCCGGGGCGGCACTGAAGCTTTCTTT
CASSYLRGGTEAFF
>TRBJ2-3|-|-|TRBV6-2/TRBV6-3
TGTGCCACCGCCTCAGCTCTCCCCGATACGCAGTATTTT
CATASALPDTQYF
>TRBJ1-1|-|-|TRBV7-9
TGTGCCAGCAGCTTCGTTTTGACTGAAGCTTTCTTT
CASSFVLTEAFF
>TRBJ2-7|TRBD2|few|TRBV20-1
TGCAGTGCTAGAGTGGCTAGCGGGGTAAAGGGCGAGCAGTACTTC
CSARVASGVKGEQYF
>TRBJ2-3|TRBD1|few|TRBV7-2
TGTGCCAGCAGCCGGGACAGGGGGTACACAGATACGCAGTATTTT
CASSRDRGYTDTQYF
>TRBJ1-6|-|-|TRBV20-1
TGCAGTGCTAGAGATATGAGGGGCTCCTATAATTCACCCCTCCACTTT
CSARDMRGSYNSPLHF
>TRBJ1-6|TRBD1|-|TRBV24-1
TGTGCCACCAGTGATCCCTCCTGGCAGGGGGCTTATAATTCACCCCTCCACTTT
CATSDPSWQGAYNSPLHF
>TRBJ2-7|TRBD1|many|TRBV10-1
TGCGCCAGCAGTTACGGGACAGGGGGGGCCTACGAGCAGTACTTC
CASSYGTGGAYEQYF
>TRBJ1-2|-|-|TRBV27
TGTGCCAGCAGGAGCCCCTTATATGGCTACACCTTC
CASRSPLYGYTF
>TRBJ2-1|TRBD2|many|TRBV5-1
TGCGCCAGCAGCGGCGTAACTAGCGATTCCTACAATGAGCAGTTCTTC
CASSGVTSDSYNEQFF
>TRBJ1-2|TRBD1|-|TRBV5-1
TGCGCCAGCAGTTCCGGGACAGGGGTGTACTATGGCTACACCTTC
CASSSGTGVYYGYTF
>TRBJ2-3|TRBD2|many|TRBV12-3/TRBV12-4
TGTGCCAGCAGTCCGGGACTAGCGGGGCCCCTCACAGATACGCAGTATTTT
CASSPGLAGPLTDTQYF
>TRBJ1-1|TRBD1|many|TRBV6-1
TGTGCCAGCAGCCCCATCTCGGACAGGGGAGTTGAAGCTTTCTTT
CASSPISDRGVEAFF
>TRBJ1-2|TRBD1|-|TRBV4-2
TGTGCCAGCAGCCCCCGACAGGGGCCTTACCCTTTTTTGCGGGCTAACTATGGCTACACCTTC
CASSPRQGPYPFLRANYGYTF